Listed below are T cell receptor beta chains from one sample, sequenced in a study of cytomegalovirus exposure and HLA in healthy donors. Method: immunoSEQ multiplex PCR; TCRdb's copy keeps in-frame clones and lacks some. The table shows around 190,000 clones, with approximately 85% occurring only once. Material: PBMCs. These receptors all come from a woman in her fifties or sixties in good health and CMV-seronegative. CDR3s include the opening cysteine and the closing phenylalanine or tryptophan. The order of the fields is clone size, D gene, J gene, V gene, CDR3 DNA, CDR3 protein. The D gene is left open where the match is weak. Clone size is stated in some rows and not others, as once, few, many or a class when expanded.

>once|.|TRBJ1-3|TRBV18
TGTGCCAGCTCACCCGCGCGGGGAAACACCATATATTTT
CASSPARGNTIYF
>once|TRBD1|TRBJ2-7|TRBV6-6
TGTGCCAGCAGTATGGGACAGGGGGCCTACGAGCAGTACTTC
CASSMGQGAYEQYF
>.|.|TRBJ2-5|TRBV7-9
TGTGCCAGCAGCTTAGGAAGGGGGCGCGGGGCAGAGACCCAGTACTTC
CASSLGRGRGAETQYF
>.|TRBD1|TRBJ1-5|TRBV7-8
TGTGCCAGCAGCTTAGCCCCAGGGGGCTTTCAGCCCCAGCATTTT
CASSLAPGGFQPQHF
>.|TRBD1|TRBJ1-1|TRBV28
TGTGCCAGCAGCCCTCAACAGGGGTTCACGGGTGAAGCTTTCTTT
CASSPQQGFTGEAFF
>.|TRBD2|TRBJ2-7|TRBV5-4
TGTGCCAGCAGCATCACTAGCGGGATAGGCGAGCAGTACTTC
CASSITSGIGEQYF
>.|.|TRBJ1-1|TRBV11-3
TGTGCCAGCAGCCAACCAGTCTTTTACACTGAAGCTTTCTTT
CASSQPVFYTEAFF
>.|.|TRBJ1-2|TRBV27
TGTGCCAGCCGACAGAGTAACTATGGCTACACCTTC
CASRQSNYGYTF
>.|.|TRBJ2-2|TRBV2
TGTGCCAGCAGTGTCAGCTCAGGGAACACCGGGGAGCTGTTTTTT
CASSVSSGNTGELFF
>.|TRBD1|TRBJ1-3|TRBV19
TGTGCCAGTAGTCCTCTCGGGCGGGACAGGGAAGACACCATATATTTT
CASSPLGRDREDTIYF
>.|.|TRBJ1-6|TRBV6-5
TGTGCCAGCAGTTACATAACAGGCGGTAATTCACCCCTCCACTTT
CASSYITGGNSPLHF
>.|TRBD1|TRBJ1-2|TRBV28
TGTGCCAGCAGTTCCTCTCCGGGACAGGGAAGCTATGGCTACACCTTC
CASSSSPGQGSYGYTF
>once|TRBD1|TRBJ2-7|TRBV5-1
TGCGCCAGCAGCATAGGACAGGGAGCCGAGCAGTACTTC
CASSIGQGAEQYF
>.|TRBD2|TRBJ2-1|TRBV5-1
TGCGCCAGCACATCTAGCGGCGGTTACAATGAGCAGTTCTTC
CASTSSGGYNEQFF
>.|.|TRBJ1-5|TRBV19
TGTGCCAGTAGTATCTCCGTCTATAGCAATCAGCCCCAGCATTTT
CASSISVYSNQPQHF
>.|.|TRBJ2-7|TRBV27
TGTGCCAGCAGCCTAGGTCCCATCCTATCCTACGAGCAGTACTTC
CASSLGPILSYEQYF
>few|TRBD1|TRBJ1-6|TRBV9
TGTGCCAGCAGCGTAGACGAAAGGGGGCGAATCCAACCCCTCCACTTT
CASSVDERGRIQPLHF
>.|TRBD1|TRBJ2-7|TRBV5-8
TGTGCCAGCAGCTTCGGGACAGGGGGCGCCTACGAGCAGTACTTC
CASSFGTGGAYEQYF
>.|TRBD2|TRBJ2-3|TRBV9
TGTGCCAGCAGCGTAGTATCGACTAGCACAGATACGCAGTGTTTT
CASSVVSTSTDTQCF
>.|TRBD1|TRBJ1-5|TRBV18
TGTGCCAGCTCACCATTGGGGACAGAAGTTAATCAGCCCCAGCATTTT
CASSPLGTEVNQPQHF
>once|TRBD2|TRBJ2-5|TRBV28
TGTGCCAGCAGTTTATTAGCGGGAGGGCGAGAGACCCAGTACTTC
CASSLLAGGRETQYF
>.|TRBD1|TRBJ2-2|TRBV6-5
TGTGCCAGCAGACCCGACAGGGGGCTGACCGGGGAGCTGTTTTTT
CASRPDRGLTGELFF
>.|.|TRBJ1-5|TRBV6-5
TGTGCCAGCAGCTCGGACTCGAATGGCAATCAGCCCCAGCATTTT
CASSSDSNGNQPQHF
>.|TRBD1|TRBJ2-2|TRBV7-8
TGTGCCAGCAGCTTCGGACAGGGCATTAACGGGGAGCTGTTTTTT
CASSFGQGINGELFF
>.|TRBD1|TRBJ2-5|TRBV7-2
TGTGCCAGCAGCTTTGGACAGGGGGTAAAGACCCAGTACTTC
CASSFGQGVKTQYF
>once|TRBD1|TRBJ1-4|TRBV7-9
TGTGCCAGCAGAACCGGGACAGGGGGAGAAAAACTGTTTTTT
CASRTGTGGEKLFF
>.|TRBD2|TRBJ2-3|TRBV6-4
TGTGCCAGCAGCAGACTAGCGGGAGAAGCAGATACGCAGTATTTT
CASSRLAGEADTQYF
>.|.|TRBJ2-1|TRBV2
TGTGCCAGCAGTCCCGGGACTTCCTACAATGAGCAGTTCTTC
CASSPGTSYNEQFF
>.|TRBD1|TRBJ2-2|TRBV29-1
TGCAGCGTTGAAGATTCTGGCAGGGGGCTCATCGGGGAGCTGTTTTTT
CSVEDSGRGLIGELFF
>.|TRBD1|TRBJ2-1|TRBV29-1
TGCAGCGTTGAAGATCGGCGGACAGGGAACAATGAGCAGTTCTTC
CSVEDRRTGNNEQFF
>.|.|TRBJ1-1|TRBV6-5
TGTGCCAGCAGTTACGGGAGTAGCACTGAAGCTTTCTTT
CASSYGSSTEAFF
>.|TRBD2|TRBJ2-7|TRBV30
TGTGCCTGGAGTGTAAAAGCGGGAGCGTTTTACGAGCAGTACTTC
CAWSVKAGAFYEQYF
>few|.|TRBJ2-7|TRBV4-1
TGCGCCAGCAGCCAAGTACAGGGTAGGACCTACGAGCAGTACTTC
CASSQVQGRTYEQYF
>few|.|TRBJ1-1|TRBV6-5
TGTGCCAGCAGTTCGACAGGTGGAAGGAAAGCTTTCTTT
CASSSTGGRKAFF
>.|.|TRBJ1-2|TRBV6-6
TGTGCCAGCAGTGCCCCGGGACATGACTATGGCTACACCTTC
CASSAPGHDYGYTF
>.|.|TRBJ1-5|TRBV7-2
TGTGCCAGCAGCACGAGGACAGTTAGCAATCAGCCCCAGCATTTT
CASSTRTVSNQPQHF
>.|.|TRBJ1-5|TRBV4-3
TGCGCCAGCAGCCCCAGATTGGGAGGCTCCAATCAGCCCCAGCATTTT
CASSPRLGGSNQPQHF
>.|.|TRBJ1-6|TRBV27
TGTGCCAGCAGTTCCCGCGGGGCCTATAATTCACCCCTCCACTTT
CASSSRGAYNSPLHF
>.|.|TRBJ2-1|TRBV5-4
TGTGCCAGCAGCTTCGAGGGTACGGCCTACAATGAGCAGTTCTTC
CASSFEGTAYNEQFF
>once|TRBD2|TRBJ2-7|TRBV4-2
TGTGCCAGCAGCCAAGATCTGGGGACTAGCGGGATGGGCTACGAGCAGTACTTC
CASSQDLGTSGMGYEQYF
>few|.|TRBJ1-2|TRBV7-6
TGTGCCAGCAGCCCCGGGGGCTATGGCTACACCTTC
CASSPGGYGYTF
>.|TRBD2|TRBJ2-1|TRBV27
TGTGCCAGCAGTCGACTAGCGGGAGGCTCCTACAATGAGCAGTTCTTC
CASSRLAGGSYNEQFF
>.|TRBD1|TRBJ1-4|TRBV27
TGTGCCAGCAGCCCAGACAGGGTTAGGAGTGAAAAACTGTTTTTT
CASSPDRVRSEKLFF
>.|.|TRBJ1-1|TRBV11-2
TGTGCCAGCAGTTCCGGGACTTCCACTGAAGCTTTCTTT
CASSSGTSTEAFF
>.|TRBD2|TRBJ2-2|TRBV11-2
TGTGCCAGCAGCTCCCAACTAGCGGGAAACACCGGGGAGCTGTTTTTT
CASSSQLAGNTGELFF
>.|TRBD1|TRBJ2-3|TRBV9
TGTGCCAGCAGCGCTCGTCTGGGACAGGGGGCGAGTAGCACAGATACGCAGTATTTT
CASSARLGQGASSTDTQYF
>.|TRBD1|TRBJ2-2|TRBV6-5
TGTGCCAGCAGTTCGTCGACAGGGCGGACCGGGGAGCTGTTTTTT
CASSSSTGRTGELFF
>.|.|TRBJ1-1|TRBV25-1
TGTGCCAGCAGTCTTCTCGGGGGGCTAAACACTGAAGCTTTCTTT
CASSLLGGLNTEAFF
>.|.|TRBJ1-5|TRBV5-1
TGCGCCAGCAGCTTTCTAGGGGATAGCAATCAGCCCCAGCATTTT
CASSFLGDSNQPQHF
>.|.|TRBJ2-2|TRBV28
TGTGCCAGCAGCCCATCGGGCACCGGGGAGCTGTTTTTT
CASSPSGTGELFF
>once|TRBD1|TRBJ1-1|TRBV7-9
TGTTCCAGCAGCTTGGGATCAGGGGGCCCGAGGACTGAAGCTTTCTTT
CSSSLGSGGPRTEAFF
>.|TRBD2|TRBJ2-5|TRBV7-2
TGTGCCAGCAGCTTAGGGGGGGGAGAGACCCAGTACTTC
CASSLGGGETQYF
>.|.|TRBJ2-1|TRBV4-1
TGCGCCAGCAGCCACGAACCAGGGGTGAATGAGCAGTTCTTC
CASSHEPGVNEQFF
>.|.|TRBJ1-5|TRBV15
TGTGCCACCAGCAGAGACGGCGGACCCCAGCATTTT
CATSRDGGPQHF
>.|.|TRBJ1-4|TRBV10-2
TGCGCCAGCAGTGAGTCTAGGCGGGGGAGCGAAAAACTGTTTTTT
CASSESRRGSEKLFF
>.|.|TRBJ2-2|TRBV6-1
TGTGCCAGCAGTGAAGTCCCCCGGTACGGGGAGCTGTTTTTT
CASSEVPRYGELFF
>.|TRBD1|TRBJ2-2|TRBV7-3
TGTGCCAGCGGACAGGGGGCAGTCAACACCGGGGAGCTGTTTTTT
CASGQGAVNTGELFF
>.|.|TRBJ2-1|TRBV27
TGTGCCAGCAGTTTATCGTGGGCGACCTCCTACAATGAGCAGTTCTTC
CASSLSWATSYNEQFF